Shown below are 21 T cell receptor beta chains from a single sample sequenced in a study of CD8 T cells in Susac syndrome. With random hexamers, 0.5 to 1 ug RNA was reverse transcribed. TCRdb used MiXCR to reprocess the immunoSEQ multiplex PCR reads, holding one entry per CDR3 protein. This table has some 140,000 distinct CDR3 sequences, around 95% appearing once. The sample comprised CD8+ T cells from PBMCs. These receptors were collected from a human donor with Susac syndrome.

This clonotype was detected only once. The V and J genes are TRBV29-1 and TRBJ2-3, with 9 bases aligning to TRBD2. This CDR3 contains 11 residues. V was pared by 8 bases and J by 11 bases, with 8 bases of the junction left unmatched. Germline V gene data show CDR1 as SQVTM and CDR2 as ANQGSEA. CDR3 bases: TGCAGCCCCACGCGGGAGGGGATGCAGTATTTT. It specifies CSPTREGMQYF.

The genes are TRBV11-2 and TRBJ2-2; 10 bases fit TRBD1. Germline trimming cut 8 bases from V and 6 bases from J; bases unmatched to any gene: 3. This CDR3 comprises 13 residues. The germline gives CDR1 SGHAT, CDR2 FQNNGV. CDR3 in DNA: TGTGCCAGCGAAGGACAGGGGGCCGGGGAGCTGTTTTTT. Translating gives CASEGQGAGELFF.

The V and J genes are TRBV23-1 and TRBJ1-5; no definite D call. TRBV23-1 is flagged as an ORF with uncertain function. The CDR3 has 15 residues. The V end was cut by 4 bases, the J end by 1 base, with 11 bases between. The CDR3 sequence: CASSPNRMSNQPQHF. CDR3 DNA sequence: TGCGCCAGCAGTCCCAACCGGATGAGCAATCAGCCCCAGCATTTT.

This clonotype was recorded only once. This sequence joins TRBV28 and TRBJ2-2; TRBD2 might be the D (6 bases). The germline V and J ends were trimmed by 1 base and 1 base, with 19 bases remaining between them. The CDR3 is 19 amino acids. Germline V lookup: CDR1 MDHEN, CDR2 SYDVKM. The CDR3 coding sequence is TGTGCCAGCAGTTTATCACTATCCTTGGCGGGACTGAACACCGGGGAGCTGTTTTTT. It translates to CASSLSLSLAGLNTGELFF.

V and J are TRBV12-3 or TRBV12-4 and TRBJ2-7, with 11 bases lining up with TRBD2. J lost 2 bases, V lost 6 bases, and 6 bases had no gene match. CDR3 size: 15 residues. The CDR3 nucleotides read TGTGCCAGCAGACCCGGGACTAGCGGTACCTACGAGCAGTACTTC. Protein: CASRPGTSGTYEQYF.

The V gene is TRBV6-5, the J gene TRBJ2-1, with TRBD1 as a possible D gene (5 bases). CDR1 and CDR2 from the germline V gene are MNHEY and SVGAGI. Trimming stripped 6 bases from V and 10 bases from J, with 19 bases between. The CDR3 sequence is 14 residues long. This CDR3 reads CASSLKTGQGEQFF. The DNA of the CDR3 is TGTGCCAGCAGCCTAAAAACAGGACAAGGCGAGCAGTTCTTC.

V and J are TRBV7-9 and TRBJ2-7, with D unresolved. V lost 5 bases and J lost 3, with 14 bases in between. CDR1 is SEHNR and CDR2 is FQNEAQ in the germline V gene (reference sequence). This CDR3 spans 14 amino acids. CDR3 in DNA: TGTGCCAGCAGCCCGGATTCCTGGGACTACGAGCAGTACTTC. The encoded protein is CASSPDSWDYEQYF. Combining the CDR3 with reference TRBV7-9 and TRBJ2-7 gives the whole variable domain DTGVSQNPRHKITKRGQNVTFRCDPISEHNRLYWYRQTLGQGPEFLTYFQNEAQLEKSRLLSDRFSAERPKGSFSTLEIQRTEQGDSAMYLCASSPDSWDYEQYFGPGTRLTVT.

The V call is TRBV28, the J call TRBJ2-1; a possible D gene is TRBD1 (6 bases). The CDR3 has 14 amino acids. Germline lookup yields CDR1 MDHEN and CDR2 SYDVKM. V lost 3 bases and J 10 bases, leaving 16 bases between the germline ends. The DNA of the CDR3 is TGTGCCAGCAGTTTTCCCCGTCAGGGGCTGGAGCAGTTCTTC. As protein: CASSFPRQGLEQFF.

This rearrangement joins TRBV6-6 to TRBJ1-5; 11 nucleotides line up with TRBD1. The CDR3 totals 13 residues. Trimming took 10 bases from V and 4 from J; bases not matched to a gene: 3. Germline CDR1 and CDR2: MNHNY and SVGAGI (reference sequence). As DNA, the CDR3 is TGTGCCATTGGGACAGGGGGGAATCAGCCCCAGCATTTT. Translated, it gives CAIGTGGNQPQHF.

V usage is TRBV5-1 and J usage is TRBJ1-2; D is possibly TRBD1 (6 bases). Germline CDR1 reads SGHRS; CDR2 reads YFSETQ. The V gene lost 0 bases and the J gene lost 8 bases, with 20 bases spanning the gap. The CDR3 contains 16 residues. Written as DNA, the CDR3 is TGCGCCAGCAGCTTGGAAGGGGGTGGCGGCATTAGCGGCTACACCTTC. It yields the protein CASSLEGGGGISGYTF.

The V gene is TRBV19, the J gene TRBJ1-5; D is unclear. The V gene's germline CDR1 is LNHDA and CDR2 SQIVND (reference sequence). The germline V and J ends were trimmed by 3 bases and 2 bases, with 8 bases remaining between them. The CDR3 consists of 14 residues. CDR3: CASSISLGNQPQHF. In nucleotides, the CDR3 is TGTGCCAGTAGTATCTCCCTGGGCAATCAGCCCCAGCATTTT. Variable domain in full (rest from reference TRBV19 and TRBJ1-5): DGGITQSPKYLFRKEGQNVTLSCEQNLNHDAMYWYRQDPGQGLRLIYYSQIVNDFQKGDIAEGYSVSREKKESFPLTVTSAQKNPTAFYLCASSISLGNQPQHFGDGTRLSIL.

This clonotype appeared once. The chain couples TRBV2 to TRBJ1-5, with 8 bases identical to TRBD1. In germline, CDR1 is SNHLY, CDR2 FYNNEI. The CDR3 has 14 residues. J was trimmed by 7 bases and V by 7 bases; bases with no gene match: 9. The CDR3 spells CASTTGEGIQPQHF. The CDR3 region has the DNA TGTGCCAGCACGACAGGGGAGGGTATCCAGCCCCAGCATTTT.

CDR3 protein: CASSLSLAGLSGANVLTF. Here the CDR3 DNA reads TGTGCCAGCAGTTTATCGTTAGCGGGCCTCTCTGGGGCCAACGTCCTGACTTTC. V is TRBV27 and J is TRBJ2-6; 7 bases align to TRBD2. CDR1 MNHEY and CDR2 SMNVEV come from the germline V gene (reference sequence). The junction had 5 bases not matched to a gene; V was cut back by 0 bases and J by 0 bases. The CDR3 has 18 residues.

The chain couples TRBV5-1 to TRBJ2-3; TRBD2 is a possible D gene (5 bases). Germline CDR1 reads SGHRS; CDR2 reads YFSETQ. The CDR3 runs 16 residues. Trimming removed 0 bases from V and 4 bases from J, with 15 bases in between. CDR3 DNA sequence: TGCGCCAGCAGCTTGGGCCCGGGGAGCGTACCAGATACGCAGTATTTT. This encodes CASSLGPGSVPDTQYF.

V is TRBV19 and J is TRBJ1-1; D not certain. From germline, CDR1 is LNHDA and CDR2 SQIVND (reference sequence). The CDR3 consists of 12 residues. V was shortened by 6 bases and J by 4 bases, with 9 bases between the two germline ends. The CDR3 coding sequence is TGTGCCAGTAGGTCCACACCCACTGAAGCTTTCTTT. Translating it yields CASRSTPTEAFF.

This chain connects TRBV2 to TRBJ2-1; 7 bases are a match to TRBD2. The CDR3 has 13 amino acids. The V segment lost 10 bases and the J segment 6 bases; nucleotides outside the gene matches: 9. From germline, CDR1 is SNHLY and CDR2 FYNNEI. The CDR3 loop reads CATTGGLGNEQFF. The DNA for the CDR3 is TGTGCCACCACGGGGGGATTGGGCAATGAGCAGTTCTTC.

The chain has TRBV10-3 and TRBJ2-1, with 7 nucleotides matching TRBD2. Germline trimming cut 7 bases from V and 8 bases from J; bases unmatched to any gene: 14. CDR1 is ENHRY, CDR2 SYGVKD, per germline. The CDR3 is 15 amino acids. DNA of the CDR3: TGTGCCATCAACGTGGTAGAGGGAGGGCCCGATGAGCAGTTCTTC. It codes for CAINVVEGGPDEQFF.

The V gene is TRBV15, the J gene TRBJ2-7, with D perhaps TRBD2 (5 bases). The CDR3 runs 12 residues. In germline, CDR1 is LNHNV, CDR2 YYDKDF (reference sequence). V was trimmed by 3 bases and J by 9 bases, leaving 12 bases between them. CDR3 nucleotides: TGTGCCACCAGCAGCACGGGGTCGGTGCAGTACTTC. As protein: CATSSTGSVQYF.

V and J are TRBV9 and TRBJ2-3; the match to TRBD2 covers 8 bases. Germline CDR1 SGDLS, CDR2 YYNGEE. This CDR3 spans 16 amino acids. V trimming: 6 bases; J trimming: 6 bases; junction bases outside the gene matches: 15. The CDR3 DNA is TGTGCCAGCAAAGGGGGGCCCCGCGGGAGGTCCGATACGCAGTATTTT. This translates into CASKGGPRGRSDTQYF. Supplemented by reference TRBV9 and TRBJ2-3, the full variable domain reads DSGVTQTPKHLITATGQRVTLRCSPRSGDLSVYWYQQSLDQGLQFLIQYYNGEERAKGNILERFSAQQFPDLHSELNLSSLELGDSALYFCASKGGPRGRSDTQYFGPGTRLTVL.

This clonotype has only one observation. This chain links TRBV5-1 with TRBJ1-1, with D perhaps matching TRBD1 (5 bases). Germline CDR1 SGHRS, CDR2 YFSETQ. The CDR3 spans 14 residues. Deletions cut 2 bases from V and 2 bases from J, with 10 bases between. The CDR3 sequence is CASSFRGPNTEAFF. CDR3 bases: TGCGCCAGCAGCTTTCGGGGACCCAACACTGAAGCTTTCTTT.

The J gene is TRBJ1-5, the V gene TRBV11-2, with a tentative D call TRBD1 (5 bases). The germline gives CDR1 SGHAT, CDR2 FQNNGV. The CDR3 is 17 amino acids. Trimming cost V 0 bases and J 0 bases, with 12 bases left between them. The CDR3 DNA is TGTGCCAGCAGCTTAGAATCAGGGATGGATAGCAATCAGCCCCAGCATTTT. It translates to CASSLESGMDSNQPQHF.